This T cell receptor (beta chain) was captured in a study of blood T cell repertoires in COVID-19. There are 17 residues in the CDR3. V shed 4 bases and J 0 bases; nucleotides not matched to a gene: 9. Per the germline V gene, CDR1 is MGHRA and CDR2 is YSYEKL. Original handling: Nucleated cell counts were estimated from reference gene primer amplification. Method: immunoSEQ multiplex PCR; TCRdb's copy keeps in-frame clones and lacks some. V and J calls and clone size come straight from that table; D and trimming were deduced from the DNA. The data contain around 200,000 clones, 83% of them seen just once; the ten biggest clones take up 2% to 3%. This clone was observed a single time.

The chain has TRBV4-1 and TRBJ2-3; 8 bases agree with TRBD2. The source material was peripheral blood. The receptor's source is a woman between 35 and 50 years old with active or convalescent COVID-19. Here the CDR3 reads CASSLRPSGQSTDTQYF. The CDR3 DNA follows: TGCGCCAGCAGCCTACGACCTAGCGGGCAAAGCACAGATACGCAGTATTTT.